This is a list of T cell receptor beta chains from one sample in a study of shared T cell receptors in the human thymus. Repertoires were generated with immunoSEQ multiplex PCR, while TCRdb's copy carries only in-frame clones and drops some. This sample has fewer than 700,000 clones; 70% to 90% occur once, and the top ten carry about 0.01%. These records were also assigned to another study, of human thymus T cells.

The specimen was thymocytes. The receptors stem from a boy under two years old with a congenital heart defect. CDR3s include the opening cysteine and the closing phenylalanine or tryptophan. Fields, in order: clone size, D gene, J gene, V gene, CDR3 protein, CDR3 DNA. D genes are given only for firm matches. Rows may omit the clone size; those that give it use once, few, many or a size class.

abundance: NA
d_gene: NA
j_gene: TRBJ2-1
v_gene: TRBV29-1
CDR3aa: CSVSSSVNEQFF
CDR3nt: TGCAGCGTTTCTAGCTCAGTCAATGAGCAGTTCTTC

abundance: few
d_gene: TRBD1
j_gene: TRBJ2-7
v_gene: TRBV27
CDR3aa: CASSLHPRGPYEQYF
CDR3nt: TGTGCCAGCAGTCTTCACCCCAGGGGGCCCTACGAGCAGTACTTC

abundance: NA
d_gene: TRBD1
j_gene: TRBJ1-2
v_gene: TRBV6-6
CDR3aa: CASSHDRGQTNYGYTF
CDR3nt: TGTGCCAGCAGCCACGACAGGGGGCAAACAAACTATGGCTACACCTTC

abundance: NA
d_gene: TRBD2
j_gene: TRBJ2-5
v_gene: TRBV29-1
CDR3aa: CSVQRPSGEETQYF
CDR3nt: TGCAGCGTCCAGAGGCCTAGCGGAGAAGAGACCCAGTACTTC

abundance: NA
d_gene: NA
j_gene: TRBJ2-1
v_gene: TRBV5-3
CDR3aa: CARSLTSPSYNEQFF
CDR3nt: TGTGCCAGAAGCTTGACGAGCCCATCCTACAATGAGCAGTTCTTC

abundance: NA
d_gene: NA
j_gene: TRBJ2-2
v_gene: TRBV27
CDR3aa: CASKLVGGTGELFF
CDR3nt: TGTGCCAGCAAACTGGTCGGAGGCACCGGGGAGCTGTTTTTT

abundance: NA
d_gene: NA
j_gene: TRBJ1-2
v_gene: TRBV12-2
CDR3aa: CASRPVRGGLLYGYTF
CDR3nt: TGTGCAAGTCGCCCAGTTCGGGGGGGGCTTTTGTATGGCTACACCTTC

abundance: NA
d_gene: NA
j_gene: TRBJ2-1
v_gene: TRBV11-2
CDR3aa: CASSLLWGDNEQFF
CDR3nt: TGTGCCAGCAGCTTATTGTGGGGAGACAATGAGCAGTTCTTC

abundance: few
d_gene: TRBD2
j_gene: TRBJ2-5
v_gene: TRBV5-1
CDR3aa: CASSSRGKREGRSAETQYF
CDR3nt: TGCGCCAGCAGCTCCCGGGGGAAGCGGGAGGGCCGGAGTGCAGAGACCCAGTACTTC

abundance: NA
d_gene: TRBD2
j_gene: TRBJ2-5
v_gene: TRBV27
CDR3aa: CASSLRPSGPTRETQYF
CDR3nt: TGTGCCAGCAGTTTAAGGCCTAGCGGGCCCACGAGGGAGACCCAGTACTTC

abundance: NA
d_gene: TRBD2
j_gene: TRBJ2-5
v_gene: TRBV27
CDR3aa: CASRASGRGETQYF
CDR3nt: TGTGCCAGCAGAGCTAGCGGGAGGGGGGAGACCCAGTACTTC

abundance: NA
d_gene: NA
j_gene: TRBJ1-5
v_gene: TRBV27
CDR3aa: CASSLSPREAYNQPQHF
CDR3nt: TGTGCCAGCAGTTTATCCCCAAGGGAGGCCTACAATCAGCCCCAGCATTTT

abundance: NA
d_gene: TRBD2
j_gene: TRBJ2-1
v_gene: TRBV27
CDR3aa: CAIKPLAGAGNEQFF
CDR3nt: TGTGCCATTAAGCCCTTAGCGGGAGCGGGCAATGAGCAGTTCTTC

abundance: NA
d_gene: TRBD1
j_gene: TRBJ2-7
v_gene: TRBV4-1
CDR3aa: CASSQDLIGQGFREQYF
CDR3nt: TGCGCCAGCAGCCAAGATCTTATCGGACAGGGGTTCCGTGAGCAGTACTTC

abundance: NA
d_gene: NA
j_gene: TRBJ1-5
v_gene: TRBV10-2
CDR3aa: CASSEGQGLEPQHF
CDR3nt: TGCGCCAGCAGTGAGGGGCAGGGGCTTGAGCCCCAGCATTTT

abundance: NA
d_gene: TRBD1
j_gene: TRBJ2-2
v_gene: TRBV27
CDR3aa: CASSEAGTGWTGELFF
CDR3nt: TGTGCCAGCAGCGAAGCCGGGACAGGGTGGACCGGGGAGCTGTTTTTT

abundance: NA
d_gene: TRBD2
j_gene: TRBJ2-7
v_gene: TRBV5-1
CDR3aa: CASSLAGLAGGYEQYF
CDR3nt: TGCGCCAGCAGCTTGGCGGGACTAGCGGGAGGTTACGAGCAGTACTTC

abundance: NA
d_gene: NA
j_gene: TRBJ2-2
v_gene: TRBV7-9
CDR3aa: CASSLAGRGTGELFF
CDR3nt: TGTGCCAGCAGCTTAGCGGGGCGGGGCACCGGGGAGCTGTTTTTT

abundance: NA
d_gene: NA
j_gene: TRBJ2-7
v_gene: TRBV7-6
CDR3aa: CASSIGPWYGAPYEQYF
CDR3nt: TGTGCCAGCAGCATAGGGCCCTGGTATGGGGCTCCCTACGAGCAGTACTTC

abundance: NA
d_gene: NA
j_gene: TRBJ2-1
v_gene: TRBV9
CDR3aa: CASSAGPRREEQFF
CDR3nt: TGTGCCAGCAGCGCCGGGCCCCGCCGGGAGGAGCAGTTCTTC

abundance: NA
d_gene: TRBD2
j_gene: TRBJ2-7
v_gene: TRBV5-6
CDR3aa: CASSLKREGLHEQYF
CDR3nt: TGTGCCAGCAGCTTAAAGCGGGAGGGCCTCCACGAGCAGTACTTC

abundance: NA
d_gene: NA
j_gene: TRBJ2-7
v_gene: TRBV5-6
CDR3aa: CASSSERDSCQEQYF
CDR3nt: TGTGCCAGCAGCTCCGAACGGGACTCATGTCAAGAGCAGTACTTC

abundance: NA
d_gene: NA
j_gene: TRBJ1-4
v_gene: TRBV4-3
CDR3aa: CASSHRNEKLFF
CDR3nt: TGCGCCAGCAGCCACCGGAATGAAAAACTGTTTTTT

abundance: NA
d_gene: TRBD2
j_gene: TRBJ2-3
v_gene: TRBV28
CDR3aa: CASSLGAGGITDTQYF
CDR3nt: TGTGCCAGCAGTCTAGGGGCGGGGGGGATCACAGATACGCAGTATTTT

abundance: few
d_gene: TRBD1
j_gene: TRBJ1-4
v_gene: TRBV6-6
CDR3aa: CASSYKGTGGEKLFF
CDR3nt: TGTGCCAGCAGTTATAAAGGGACAGGGGGCGAAAAACTGTTTTTT

abundance: NA
d_gene: TRBD1
j_gene: TRBJ2-3
v_gene: TRBV19
CDR3aa: CASGGQGRYTQYF
CDR3nt: TGTGCCAGTGGGGGACAGGGTCGTTATACGCAGTATTTT

abundance: NA
d_gene: NA
j_gene: TRBJ2-5
v_gene: TRBV30
CDR3aa: CAWSETAGETQYF
CDR3nt: TGTGCCTGGAGTGAGACAGCGGGAGAGACCCAGTACTTC

abundance: NA
d_gene: NA
j_gene: TRBJ2-7
v_gene: TRBV5-1
CDR3aa: CASSWDSSAVYF
CDR3nt: TGCGCCAGCAGCTGGGACTCCTCAGCCGTGTACTTC

abundance: NA
d_gene: TRBD2
j_gene: TRBJ2-5
v_gene: TRBV5-4
CDR3aa: CASSPPGTRGQETQYF
CDR3nt: TGTGCCAGCAGCCCCCCCGGGACTAGGGGTCAAGAGACCCAGTACTTC

abundance: NA
d_gene: TRBD1
j_gene: TRBJ1-5
v_gene: TRBV28
CDR3aa: CASSGGQENQPQHF
CDR3nt: TGTGCCAGTTCAGGGGGACAGGAGAATCAGCCCCAGCATTTT

abundance: NA
d_gene: TRBD2
j_gene: TRBJ2-1
v_gene: TRBV6-1
CDR3aa: CASSEVEGIQRGGNEQFF
CDR3nt: TGTGCCAGCAGTGAAGTTGAAGGTATTCAGCGGGGGGGCAATGAGCAGTTCTTC

abundance: NA
d_gene: NA
j_gene: TRBJ1-5
v_gene: TRBV21-1
CDR3aa: CASSNRDRDWGRQDQPQHF
CDR3nt: TGTGCCAGCAGCAACCGGGACAGGGACTGGGGGCGGCAAGATCAGCCCCAGCATTTT

abundance: once
d_gene: TRBD1
j_gene: TRBJ1-3
v_gene: TRBV30
CDR3aa: CAWSPPTGRGFANTIYF
CDR3nt: TGTGCCTGGAGTCCCCCAACGGGCAGGGGGTTCGCAAACACCATATATTTT

abundance: few
d_gene: TRBD1
j_gene: TRBJ2-7
v_gene: TRBV27
CDR3aa: CASSPGQGGTGQYF
CDR3nt: TGTGCCAGCAGTCCGGGACAGGGGGGGACCGGGCAGTACTTC

abundance: NA
d_gene: TRBD2
j_gene: TRBJ2-1
v_gene: TRBV18
CDR3aa: CASSPNGALAGELDEQFF
CDR3nt: TGTGCCAGCTCTCCCAACGGGGCACTAGCGGGAGAACTGGATGAGCAGTTCTTC

abundance: NA
d_gene: NA
j_gene: TRBJ1-1
v_gene: TRBV5-4
CDR3aa: CASQRGRGNDTEAFF
CDR3nt: TGTGCCAGTCAAAGGGGCAGGGGCAACGACACTGAAGCTTTCTTT

abundance: once
d_gene: TRBD2
j_gene: TRBJ2-5
v_gene: TRBV4-1
CDR3aa: CASSFGTSGTYLQETQYF
CDR3nt: TGCGCCAGCAGCTTCGGGACTAGCGGGACTTACTTACAAGAGACCCAGTACTTC

abundance: NA
d_gene: NA
j_gene: TRBJ1-2
v_gene: TRBV13
CDR3aa: CASSLGPGVEHGYTF
CDR3nt: TGTGCCAGCAGCTTAGGCCCGGGAGTAGAACATGGCTACACCTTC

abundance: NA
d_gene: TRBD1
j_gene: TRBJ1-2
v_gene: TRBV5-8
CDR3aa: CASSSEDRGDANYGYTF
CDR3nt: TGTGCCAGCAGCTCAGAGGACAGGGGGGATGCTAACTATGGCTACACCTTC

abundance: NA
d_gene: TRBD2
j_gene: TRBJ2-2
v_gene: TRBV4-3
CDR3aa: CASSQDLAGVDTGELFF
CDR3nt: TGCGCCAGCAGCCAAGACCTAGCGGGAGTTGATACCGGGGAGCTGTTTTTT

abundance: NA
d_gene: NA
j_gene: TRBJ2-1
v_gene: TRBV6-6
CDR3aa: CGAYNEQFF
CDR3nt: TGTGGAGCATACAATGAGCAGTTCTTC

abundance: NA
d_gene: NA
j_gene: TRBJ1-5
v_gene: TRBV6-5
CDR3aa: CAGSHAGGNQPQHF
CDR3nt: TGTGCCGGCAGTCACGCGGGGGGCAATCAGCCCCAGCATTTT

abundance: NA
d_gene: TRBD1
j_gene: TRBJ1-2
v_gene: TRBV5-8
CDR3aa: CASSLATPDRGGGYTF
CDR3nt: TGTGCCAGCAGCTTGGCGACCCCGGACAGGGGAGGTGGCTACACCTTC